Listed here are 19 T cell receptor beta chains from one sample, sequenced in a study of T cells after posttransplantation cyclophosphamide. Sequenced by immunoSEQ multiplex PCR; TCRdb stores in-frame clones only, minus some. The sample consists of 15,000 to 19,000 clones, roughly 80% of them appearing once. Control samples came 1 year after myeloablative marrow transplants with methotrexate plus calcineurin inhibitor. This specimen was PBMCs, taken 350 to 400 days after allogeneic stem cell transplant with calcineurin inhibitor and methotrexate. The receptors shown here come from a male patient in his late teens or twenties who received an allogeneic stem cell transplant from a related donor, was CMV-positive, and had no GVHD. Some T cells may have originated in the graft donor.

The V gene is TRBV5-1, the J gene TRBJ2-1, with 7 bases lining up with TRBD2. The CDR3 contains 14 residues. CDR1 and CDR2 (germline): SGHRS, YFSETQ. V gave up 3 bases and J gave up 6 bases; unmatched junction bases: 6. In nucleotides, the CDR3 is TGCGCCAGCAGCTATGCGGGAGCGAGCAATGAGCAGTTCTTC. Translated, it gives CASSYAGASNEQFF.

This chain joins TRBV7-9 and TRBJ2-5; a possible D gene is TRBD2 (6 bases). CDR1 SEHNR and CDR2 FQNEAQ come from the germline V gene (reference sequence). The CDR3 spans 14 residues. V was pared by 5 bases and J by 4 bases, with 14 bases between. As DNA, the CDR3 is TGTGCCAGCAGCATCGCGACTAGTCGAGAGACCCAGTACTTC. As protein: CASSIATSRETQYF.

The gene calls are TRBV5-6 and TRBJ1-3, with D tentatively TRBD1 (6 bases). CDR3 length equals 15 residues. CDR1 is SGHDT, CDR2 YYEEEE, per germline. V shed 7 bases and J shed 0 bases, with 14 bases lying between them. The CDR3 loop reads CASRYRASSGNTIYF. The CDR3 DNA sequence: TGTGCCAGCCGATACAGGGCATCCTCTGGAAACACCATATATTTT.

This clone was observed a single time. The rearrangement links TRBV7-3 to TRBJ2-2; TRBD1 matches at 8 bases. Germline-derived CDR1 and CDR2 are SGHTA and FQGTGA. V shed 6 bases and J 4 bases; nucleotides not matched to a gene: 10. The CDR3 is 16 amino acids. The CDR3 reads CASSHPQGAGTGELFF. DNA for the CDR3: TGTGCCAGCAGTCACCCCCAGGGGGCGGGCACCGGGGAGCTGTTTTTT.

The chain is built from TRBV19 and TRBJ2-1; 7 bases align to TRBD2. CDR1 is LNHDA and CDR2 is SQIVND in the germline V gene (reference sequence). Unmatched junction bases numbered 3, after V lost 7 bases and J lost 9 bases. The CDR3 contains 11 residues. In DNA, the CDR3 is TGTGCCAGTACTTGGGGGGGTGAGCAGTTCTTC. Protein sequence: CASTWGGEQFF.

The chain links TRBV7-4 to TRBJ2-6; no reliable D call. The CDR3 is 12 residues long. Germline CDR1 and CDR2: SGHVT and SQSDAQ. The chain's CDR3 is CLSLSGANVLTF. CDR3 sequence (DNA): TGTTTAAGCCTCTCTGGGGCCAACGTCCTGACTTTC.

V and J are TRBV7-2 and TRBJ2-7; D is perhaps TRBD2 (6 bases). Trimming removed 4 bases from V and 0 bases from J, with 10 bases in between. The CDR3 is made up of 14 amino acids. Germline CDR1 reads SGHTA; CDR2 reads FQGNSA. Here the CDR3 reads CASSSVGGSYEQYF. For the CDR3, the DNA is TGTGCCAGCAGCTCCGTCGGGGGCTCCTACGAGCAGTACTTC.

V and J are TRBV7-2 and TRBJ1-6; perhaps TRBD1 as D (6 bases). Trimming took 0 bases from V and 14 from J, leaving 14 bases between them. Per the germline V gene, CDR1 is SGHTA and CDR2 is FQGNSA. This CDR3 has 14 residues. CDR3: CASSLALQGRALHF. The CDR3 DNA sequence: TGTGCCAGCAGCTTAGCGCTGCAGGGGAGGGCCCTCCACTTT.

The CDR3 DNA reads TGTGCCAGCAGCCCCCGTCCGCGAGGGAGGGAGGGGTCCTACAATGAGCAGTTCTTC. Residues: CASSPRPRGREGSYNEQFF. This chain links TRBV9 with TRBJ2-1, with TRBD2 identical over 7 bases. V was pared by 4 bases and J by 1 base, with 17 bases of the junction left unmatched. This CDR3 comprises 19 residues. Germline-derived CDR1 and CDR2 are SGDLS and YYNGEE.

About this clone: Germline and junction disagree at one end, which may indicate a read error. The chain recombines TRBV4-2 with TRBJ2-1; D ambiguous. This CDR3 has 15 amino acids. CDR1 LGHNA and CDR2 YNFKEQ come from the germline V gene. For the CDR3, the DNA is TGTGCCAGCAGCCAAGATTCAAGCTCCTACAGTGAGCAGTTCTTC. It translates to CASSQDSSSYSEQFF.

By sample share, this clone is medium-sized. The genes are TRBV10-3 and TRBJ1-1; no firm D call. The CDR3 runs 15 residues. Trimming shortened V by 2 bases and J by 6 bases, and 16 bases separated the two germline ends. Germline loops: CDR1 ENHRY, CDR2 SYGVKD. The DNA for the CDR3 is TGTGCCATCAGTGAGGGGAGGTCGGGGTACTCTGAAGCTTTCTTT. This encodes CAISEGRSGYSEAFF.

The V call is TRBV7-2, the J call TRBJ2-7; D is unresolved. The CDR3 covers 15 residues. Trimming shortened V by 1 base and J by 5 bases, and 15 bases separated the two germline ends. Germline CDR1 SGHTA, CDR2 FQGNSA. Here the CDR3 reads CASSLGARPSDEQYF. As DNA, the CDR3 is TGTGCCAGCAGCTTAGGTGCCCGGCCTAGTGACGAGCAGTACTTC.

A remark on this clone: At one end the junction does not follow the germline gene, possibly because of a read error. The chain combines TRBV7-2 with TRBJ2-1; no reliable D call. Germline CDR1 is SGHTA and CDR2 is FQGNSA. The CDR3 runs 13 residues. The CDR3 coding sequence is TGTGCCAGCAGCTTAGAGGCCTACAGTGAGCAGTTCTTC. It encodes CASSLEAYSEQFF.

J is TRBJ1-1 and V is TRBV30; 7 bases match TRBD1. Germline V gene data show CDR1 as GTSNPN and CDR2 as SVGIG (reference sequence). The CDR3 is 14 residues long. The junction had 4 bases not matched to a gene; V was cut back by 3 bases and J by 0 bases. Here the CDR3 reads CAWSRDSVNTEAFF. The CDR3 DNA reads TGTGCCTGGAGCCGGGACAGTGTGAACACTGAAGCTTTCTTT.

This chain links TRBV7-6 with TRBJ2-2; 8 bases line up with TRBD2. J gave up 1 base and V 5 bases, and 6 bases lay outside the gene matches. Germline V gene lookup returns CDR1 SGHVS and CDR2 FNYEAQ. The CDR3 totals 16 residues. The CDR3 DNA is TGTGCCAGCAGCCCCGTAGCGGGGATGAACACCGGGGAGCTGTTTTTT. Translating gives CASSPVAGMNTGELFF.

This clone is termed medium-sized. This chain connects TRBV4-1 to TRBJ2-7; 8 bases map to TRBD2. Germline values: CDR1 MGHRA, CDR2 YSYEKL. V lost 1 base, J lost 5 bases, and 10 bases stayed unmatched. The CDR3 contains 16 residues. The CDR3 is CASSQVSGLAVDEQYF. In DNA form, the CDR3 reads TGCGCCAGCAGCCAAGTTAGCGGACTAGCAGTCGACGAGCAGTACTTC.

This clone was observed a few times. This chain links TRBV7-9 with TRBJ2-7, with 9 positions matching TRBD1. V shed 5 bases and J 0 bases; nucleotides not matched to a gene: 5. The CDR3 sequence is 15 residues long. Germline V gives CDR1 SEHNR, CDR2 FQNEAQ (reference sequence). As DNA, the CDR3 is TGTGCCAGCAGCCTAGGACAGGGGAGCTCCTACGAGCAGTACTTC. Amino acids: CASSLGQGSSYEQYF.

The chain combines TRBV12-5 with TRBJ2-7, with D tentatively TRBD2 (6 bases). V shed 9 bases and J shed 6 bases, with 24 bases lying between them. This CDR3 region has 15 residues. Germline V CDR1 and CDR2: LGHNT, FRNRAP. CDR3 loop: CASSYRADGDCEQYF. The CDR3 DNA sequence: TGTGCTAGCAGCTACCGGGCCGACGGGGACTGCGAGCAGTACTTC.

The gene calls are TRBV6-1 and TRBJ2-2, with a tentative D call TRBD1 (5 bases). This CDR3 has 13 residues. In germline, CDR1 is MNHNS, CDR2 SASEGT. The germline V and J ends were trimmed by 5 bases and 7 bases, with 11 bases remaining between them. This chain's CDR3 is CASSSQGSGELFF. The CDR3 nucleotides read TGTGCCAGCAGTAGTCAGGGTAGCGGGGAGCTGTTTTTT.